The clone carrying this T cell receptor beta chain has a single count. The sample belongs to a study of blood T cell repertoires in COVID-19. Germline assignment: CDR1 SNHLY and CDR2 FYNNEI. V was trimmed by 6 bases and J by 5 bases, leaving 14 bases between them. The length of the CDR3 is 15 residues. TCRdb keeps only in-frame clones here, not all; method: immunoSEQ multiplex PCR. The sample has some 370,000 clones, about four fifths seen once. Sequenced input: PBMCs or T cells enriched from blood (not recorded which). The chain employs TRBV2 and TRBJ1-6; no reliable D call. The clonotype originates from a woman in her 50s who had recovered from COVID-19. The CDR3: CASSANPSNNSPLHF. As DNA, the CDR3 is TGTGCCAGCAGCGCAAACCCGAGTAATAATTCACCCCTCCACTTT.